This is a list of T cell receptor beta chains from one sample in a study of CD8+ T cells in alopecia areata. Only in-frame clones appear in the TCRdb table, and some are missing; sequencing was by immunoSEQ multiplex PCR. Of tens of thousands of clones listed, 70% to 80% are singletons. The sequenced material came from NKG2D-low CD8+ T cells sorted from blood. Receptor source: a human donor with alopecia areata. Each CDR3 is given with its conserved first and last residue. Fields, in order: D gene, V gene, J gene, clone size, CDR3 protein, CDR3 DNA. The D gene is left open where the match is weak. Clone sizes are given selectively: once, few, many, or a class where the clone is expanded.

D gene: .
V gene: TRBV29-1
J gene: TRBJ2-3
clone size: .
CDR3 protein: CSVEEGGVTDTQYF
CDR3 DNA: TGCAGCGTGGAGGAGGGGGGGGTCACAGATACGCAGTATTTT

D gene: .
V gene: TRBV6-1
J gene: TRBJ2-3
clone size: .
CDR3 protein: CASSGGQTTDTQYF
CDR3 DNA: TGTGCCAGCAGTGGAGGACAGACCACAGATACGCAGTATTTT

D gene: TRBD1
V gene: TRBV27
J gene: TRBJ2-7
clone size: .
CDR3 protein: CASATSGTGTYEQYF
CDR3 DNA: TGTGCCAGCGCTACCTCGGGGACAGGGACCTACGAGCAGTACTTC

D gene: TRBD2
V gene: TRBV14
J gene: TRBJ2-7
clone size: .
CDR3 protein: CASSVDGTSGRRGAYEQYF
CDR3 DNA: TGTGCCAGCAGCGTTGATGGGACTAGCGGGCGCCGGGGGGCCTACGAGCAGTACTTC

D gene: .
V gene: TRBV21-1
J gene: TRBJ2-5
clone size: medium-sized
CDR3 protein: CASSNGLACGSETQYF
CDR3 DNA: TGTGCCAGCAGCAATGGTCTAGCGTGTGGTTCGGAGACCCAGTACTTC

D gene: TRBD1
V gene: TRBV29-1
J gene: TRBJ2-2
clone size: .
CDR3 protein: CSVRPDREAGELFF
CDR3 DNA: TGCAGCGTGCGCCCTGACAGGGAAGCCGGGGAGCTGTTTTTT

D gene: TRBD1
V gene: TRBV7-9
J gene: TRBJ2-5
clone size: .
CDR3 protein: CASSSGQERQETQYF
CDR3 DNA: TGTGCCAGCAGCTCCGGACAGGAACGACAAGAGACCCAGTACTTC

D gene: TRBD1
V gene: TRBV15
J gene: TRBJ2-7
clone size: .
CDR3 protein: CATSGRPGQGTYEQYF
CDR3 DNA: TGTGCCACCAGCGGAAGACCGGGACAGGGAACCTACGAGCAGTACTTC

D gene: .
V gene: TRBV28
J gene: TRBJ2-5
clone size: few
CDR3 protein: CASSHSSWETQYF
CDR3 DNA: TGTGCCAGCAGTCACTCCTCCTGGGAGACCCAGTACTTC

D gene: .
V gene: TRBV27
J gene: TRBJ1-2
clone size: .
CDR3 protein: CASSPQFGQYLYGYTF
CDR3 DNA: TGTGCCAGCAGTCCTCAGTTTGGACAGTATCTCTATGGCTACACCTTC

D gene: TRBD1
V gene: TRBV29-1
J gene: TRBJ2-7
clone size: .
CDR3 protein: CSVEFLGQGHEQYF
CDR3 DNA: TGCAGCGTTGAATTTCTGGGACAGGGCCACGAGCAGTACTTC

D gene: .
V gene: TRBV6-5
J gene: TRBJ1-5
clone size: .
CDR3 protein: CASSAGGDWNQPQHF
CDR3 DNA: TGTGCCAGCAGTGCCGGGGGGGATTGGAATCAGCCCCAGCATTTT

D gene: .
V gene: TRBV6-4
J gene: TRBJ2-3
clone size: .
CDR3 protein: CASSDSPIASTDTQYF
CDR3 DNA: TGTGCCAGCAGTGACTCCCCAATTGCTAGCACAGATACGCAGTATTTT

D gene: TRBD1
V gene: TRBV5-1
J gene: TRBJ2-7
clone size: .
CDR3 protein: CASSFRGQIYEQYF
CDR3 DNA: TGCGCCAGCAGCTTTAGGGGACAGATCTACGAGCAGTACTTC

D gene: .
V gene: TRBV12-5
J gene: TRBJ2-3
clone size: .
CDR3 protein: CASGVEQGYGTDTQYF
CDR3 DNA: TGTGCTAGTGGCGTAGAACAGGGCTACGGCACAGATACGCAGTATTTT

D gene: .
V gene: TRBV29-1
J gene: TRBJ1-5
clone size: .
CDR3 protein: CSVLGDGQPQHF
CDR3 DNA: TGCAGCGTTTTGGGGGATGGTCAGCCCCAGCATTTT

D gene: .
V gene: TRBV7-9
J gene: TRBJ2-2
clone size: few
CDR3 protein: CASSYPNTGELFF
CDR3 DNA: TGTGCCAGCAGCTATCCGAACACCGGGGAGCTGTTTTTT

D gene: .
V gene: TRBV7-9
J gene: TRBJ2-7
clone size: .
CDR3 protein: CASSLDGAGTYEQYF
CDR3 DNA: TGTGCCAGCAGCTTAGACGGGGCGGGGACCTACGAGCAGTACTTC

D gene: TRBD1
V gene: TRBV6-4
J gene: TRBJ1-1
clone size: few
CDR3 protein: CASSEGTGVTEAFF
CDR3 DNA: TGTGCCAGCAGTGAAGGGACAGGGGTTACTGAAGCTTTCTTT

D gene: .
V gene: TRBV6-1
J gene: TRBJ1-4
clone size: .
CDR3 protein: CASSPLVTNEKLFF
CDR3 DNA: TGTGCCAGCAGTCCACTTGTTACTAATGAAAAACTGTTTTTT

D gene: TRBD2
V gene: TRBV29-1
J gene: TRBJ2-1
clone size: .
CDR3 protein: CSVEGGWGGSYNEQFF
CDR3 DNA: TGCAGCGTTGAAGGGGGTTGGGGGGGCTCCTACAATGAGCAGTTCTTC

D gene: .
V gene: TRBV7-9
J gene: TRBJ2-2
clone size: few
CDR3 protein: CASSNTTGELFF
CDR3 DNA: TGTGCCAGCAGCAACACCACCGGGGAGCTGTTTTTT

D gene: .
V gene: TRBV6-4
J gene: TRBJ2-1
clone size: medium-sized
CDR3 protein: CASSESPDVGVNEQFF
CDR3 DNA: TGTGCCAGCAGTGAATCCCCAGACGTGGGAGTGAATGAGCAGTTCTTC

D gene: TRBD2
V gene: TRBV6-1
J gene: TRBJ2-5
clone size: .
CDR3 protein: CASSGLAGGPETQYF
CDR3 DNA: TGTGCCAGCAGTGGACTAGCGGGGGGGCCAGAGACCCAGTACTTC

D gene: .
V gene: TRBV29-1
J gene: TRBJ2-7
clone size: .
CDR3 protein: CSVEGTDYEQYF
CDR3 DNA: TGCAGCGTTGAAGGGACAGACTACGAGCAGTACTTC

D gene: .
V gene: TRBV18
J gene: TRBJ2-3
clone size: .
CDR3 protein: CASSPPGEDTQYF
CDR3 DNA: TGTGCCAGCTCACCCCCGGGGGAGGATACGCAGTATTTT

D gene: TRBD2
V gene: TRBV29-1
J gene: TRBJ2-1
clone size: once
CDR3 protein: CSVEPGLHNEQFF
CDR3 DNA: TGCAGCGTTGAGCCGGGACTACACAATGAGCAGTTCTTC

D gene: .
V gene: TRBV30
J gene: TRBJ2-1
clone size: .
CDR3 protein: CAWSVHGSSSYNEQFF
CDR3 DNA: TGTGCCTGGAGTGTACACGGATCTTCTTCCTACAATGAGCAGTTCTTC

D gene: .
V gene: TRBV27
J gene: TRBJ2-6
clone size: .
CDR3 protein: CASGAGPSGANVLTF
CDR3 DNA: TGTGCCAGTGGGGCAGGCCCTTCTGGGGCCAACGTCCTGACTTTC

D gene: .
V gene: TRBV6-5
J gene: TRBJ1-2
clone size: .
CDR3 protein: CASSYSIGLYGYTF
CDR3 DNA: TGTGCCAGCAGTTACTCGATTGGTCTCTATGGCTACACCTTC

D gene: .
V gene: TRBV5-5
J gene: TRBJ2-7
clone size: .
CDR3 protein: CASSRTGTDYEQYF
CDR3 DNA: TGTGCCAGCAGCAGGACCGGGACGGACTACGAGCAGTACTTC

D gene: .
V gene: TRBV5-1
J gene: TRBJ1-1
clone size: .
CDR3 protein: CASSLSIATEAFF
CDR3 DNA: TGCGCCAGCAGCTTGAGCATTGCCACTGAAGCTTTCTTT